This is a list of T cell receptor beta chains from one sample in a study of metastatic and nonmetastatic thyroid tumors. TCRdb reanalyzed the PCR reads with MiXCR. This table holds 25,000 to 30,000 clones, roughly 15% found once. Sequencing was carried out using blood. These receptor sequences come from a female donor with papillary thyroid cancer or a benign thyroid nodule (not recorded which). Some clones in this sample may be carry-over from other donors' samples. CDR3s include the opening cysteine and the closing phenylalanine or tryptophan. A D gene is named only where the DNA matches it firmly. Not every row has a clone size; where given, it reads once, few, many or a size class.

size: medium-sized
D: -
V: TRBV6-5
J: TRBJ1-3
CDR3: CASSYSTKSTIYF
DNA: TGTGCCAGCAGTTACTCGACAAAGAGCACCATATATTTT

size: -
D: -
V: TRBV20-1
J: TRBJ2-1
CDR3: CSAPWGGYRQQFF
DNA: TGCAGTGCCCCGTGGGGGGGCTATCGTCAGCAGTTCTTC

size: many
D: -
V: TRBV6-1
J: TRBJ2-3
CDR3: CASSGGAASTDTQYF
DNA: TGTGCCAGCAGTGGAGGGGCGGCAAGCACAGATACGCAGTATTTT

size: many
D: -
V: TRBV3-1
J: TRBJ1-2
CDR3: CASSQGGQIGYTF
DNA: TGTGCCAGCAGCCAAGGCGGCCAGATCGGCTACACCTTC

size: many
D: -
V: TRBV6-2/TRBV6-3
J: TRBJ2-2
CDR3: CASSYSGGTGELFF
DNA: TGTGCCAGCAGTTACTCGGGGGGCACCGGGGAGCTGTTTTTT

size: many
D: TRBD1
V: TRBV5-1
J: TRBJ1-2
CDR3: CASSSSRDRGEYGYTF
DNA: TGCGCCAGCAGCTCGTCCCGGGACAGGGGAGAGTATGGCTACACCTTC

size: many
D: -
V: TRBV27
J: TRBJ2-1
CDR3: CASSLSPTHNEQFF
DNA: TGTGCCAGCAGTTTGTCCCCAACTCACAATGAGCAGTTCTTC

size: -
D: -
V: TRBV5-1
J: TRBJ2-6
CDR3: CASSLRSGANVLTF
DNA: TGCGCCAGCAGCTTGCGGTCTGGGGCCAACGTCCTGACTTTC

size: few
D: -
V: TRBV11-3
J: TRBJ1-1
CDR3: CASILVRGSEAFF
DNA: TGTGCCAGCATCTTAGTACGGGGGTCTGAAGCTTTCTTT

size: many
D: TRBD1
V: TRBV19
J: TRBJ2-6
CDR3: CASSIYTGGGPGANVLTF
DNA: TGTGCCAGTAGTATCTACACAGGGGGTGGTCCTGGGGCCAACGTCCTGACTTTC

size: many
D: TRBD1
V: TRBV13
J: TRBJ2-7
CDR3: CASSRWDRGLLRGSYEQYF
DNA: TGTGCCAGCAGCCGCTGGGACAGGGGTCTACTTCGGGGCTCCTACGAGCAGTACTTC

size: many
D: -
V: TRBV28
J: TRBJ2-4
CDR3: CASSFPGQGAKNIQYF
DNA: TGTGCCAGCAGTTTCCCCGGCCAGGGGGCCAAAAACATTCAGTACTTC

size: -
D: -
V: TRBV6-1
J: TRBJ1-1
CDR3: CASSDGPLVNTEAFF
DNA: TGTGCCAGCAGTGACGGACCGTTGGTGAACACTGAAGCTTTCTTT

size: many
D: TRBD1
V: TRBV4-1
J: TRBJ1-4
CDR3: CASSQDRDSRVNEKLFF
DNA: TGCGCCAGCAGCCAAGACCGGGACAGTAGGGTTAATGAAAAACTGTTTTTT

size: many
D: TRBD1
V: TRBV20-1
J: TRBJ1-5
CDR3: CSARDQGAGSQPQHF
DNA: TGCAGTGCTAGAGATCAGGGGGCAGGTAGTCAGCCCCAGCATTTT

size: few
D: TRBD1
V: TRBV6-1
J: TRBJ2-1
CDR3: CASINPGQTQFF
DNA: TGTGCCAGCATTAACCCGGGACAGACGCAGTTCTTC

size: few
D: -
V: TRBV28
J: TRBJ2-6
CDR3: CVGRTATGANVLTF
DNA: TGTGTCGGCAGAACGGCCACTGGGGCCAACGTCCTGACTTTC

size: many
D: -
V: TRBV20-1
J: TRBJ2-6
CDR3: CSARDNRATSPGANVLTF
DNA: TGCAGTGCTAGAGATAATCGGGCTACTTCCCCTGGGGCCAACGTCCTGACTTTC

size: few
D: -
V: TRBV6-1
J: TRBJ2-7
CDR3: CASSVRWGDEQYF
DNA: TGTGCCAGCAGTGTGAGATGGGGAGACGAGCAGTACTTC

size: -
D: -
V: TRBV30
J: TRBJ2-7
CDR3: CAWSQPRGDPYF
DNA: TGTGCCTGGAGTCAGCCTAGGGGCGACCCGTACTTC

size: medium-sized
D: -
V: TRBV5-5
J: TRBJ1-6
CDR3: CASSLGPSGDSPLHF
DNA: TGTGCCAGCAGCTTGGGACCCTCTGGGGATTCACCCCTCCACTTT

size: many
D: -
V: TRBV7-3
J: TRBJ2-1
CDR3: CASSLSGRGSYNEQFF
DNA: TGTGCCAGCAGCCTCTCTGGGCGAGGGTCTTACAATGAGCAGTTCTTC

size: many
D: -
V: TRBV4-1
J: TRBJ1-4
CDR3: CASSQDHRVEEKLFF
DNA: TGCGCCAGCAGCCAAGATCACAGGGTGGAGGAAAAACTGTTTTTT

size: once
D: -
V: TRBV5-1
J: TRBJ2-1
CDR3: CASSLDGSSYNEQFF
DNA: TGCGCCAGCAGCTTGGACGGGAGTTCCTACAATGAGCAGTTCTTC

size: many
D: -
V: TRBV18
J: TRBJ1-3
CDR3: CASSPPGPVISGNTIYF
DNA: TGTGCCAGCTCACCACCGGGTCCGGTGATCTCTGGAAACACCATATATTTT

size: -
D: -
V: TRBV20-1
J: TRBJ2-7
CDR3: CSARETRYGAYEQYF
DNA: TGCAGTGCTAGAGAGACTCGGTACGGGGCCTACGAGCAGTACTTC

size: once
D: TRBD1
V: TRBV5-5
J: TRBJ2-5
CDR3: CASSRRTGLAHETQYF
DNA: TGTGCCAGCAGCCGGAGGACAGGGCTGGCCCACGAGACCCAGTACTTC

size: -
D: TRBD2
V: TRBV20-1
J: TRBJ2-7
CDR3: CSARDGGLAWYEQYF
DNA: TGCAGTGCTAGAGATGGAGGACTAGCCTGGTACGAGCAGTACTTC

size: many
D: -
V: TRBV20-1
J: TRBJ2-2
CDR3: CSATAGMNTGELFF
DNA: TGCAGTGCTACGGCGGGGATGAACACCGGGGAGCTGTTTTTT

size: many
D: TRBD2
V: TRBV10-2
J: TRBJ2-3
CDR3: CAIPEGVAGGERTDTQYF
DNA: TGCGCCATTCCCGAAGGGGTAGCGGGAGGTGAACGCACAGATACGCAGTATTTT

size: many
D: -
V: TRBV5-6
J: TRBJ1-2
CDR3: CASSTGTHILF
DNA: TGTGCCAGCAGCACGGGGACACACATCCTCTTC